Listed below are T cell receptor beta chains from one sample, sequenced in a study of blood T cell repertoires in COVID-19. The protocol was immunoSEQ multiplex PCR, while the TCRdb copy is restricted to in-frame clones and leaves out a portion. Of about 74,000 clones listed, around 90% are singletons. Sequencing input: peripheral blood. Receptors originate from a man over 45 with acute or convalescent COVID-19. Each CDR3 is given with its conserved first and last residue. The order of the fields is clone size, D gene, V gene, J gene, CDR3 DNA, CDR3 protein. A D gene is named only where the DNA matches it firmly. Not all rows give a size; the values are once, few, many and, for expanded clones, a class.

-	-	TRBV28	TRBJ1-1	TGTGCCAGCACCACCGGGGGGGTTCGGACTGAAGCTTTCTTT	CASTTGGVRTEAFF
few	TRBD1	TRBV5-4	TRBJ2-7	TGTGCCAGCAGCTCGGCCGGGACAGCCTCCTACGAGCAGTACTTC	CASSSAGTASYEQYF
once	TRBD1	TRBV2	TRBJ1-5	TGTGCCAGCAGTGAGCTAGTGAGGGACAGGGGCAGTCAGCCCCAGCATTTT	CASSELVRDRGSQPQHF
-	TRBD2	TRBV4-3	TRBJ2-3	TGCGCCAGCAGCCAAGATCCGGTCATGGGGGGGTATACGCAGTATTTT	CASSQDPVMGGYTQYF
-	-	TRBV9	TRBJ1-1	TGTGCCAGCAGCCCCGAGGGAGTACTGAACACTGAAGCTTTCTTT	CASSPEGVLNTEAFF
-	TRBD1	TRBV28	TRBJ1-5	TGTGCCAGCAGTTCAGGACAGGGCTATCAGCCCCAGCATTTT	CASSSGQGYQPQHF
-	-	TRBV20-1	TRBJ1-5	TGCAGTGCTAGTACCGTGCAGGTCAATCAGCCCCAGCATTTT	CSASTVQVNQPQHF
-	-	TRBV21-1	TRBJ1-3	TGTGCCAGCACCTGGGGGCTTGATGAGCTCGGAAACACCATATATTTT	CASTWGLDELGNTIYF
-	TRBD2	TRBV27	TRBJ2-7	TGTGCCAGCAGTCACGCTAGCGGGGCCGCCTACGAGCAGTACTTC	CASSHASGAAYEQYF
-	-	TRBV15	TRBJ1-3	TGTGCCACCAGCATAAATACAGGAACTGGAAACACCATATATTTT	CATSINTGTGNTIYF
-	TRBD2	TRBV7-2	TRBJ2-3	TGTGCCAGCAGCTTACGGGGGACTAGCGGGATTATAGATACGCAGTATTTT	CASSLRGTSGIIDTQYF
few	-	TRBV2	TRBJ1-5	TGTGCCAGCAGATACGGGGGAAATCAGCCCCAGCATTTT	CASRYGGNQPQHF
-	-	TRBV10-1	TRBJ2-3	TGCGCCAGCAGCCTTAGCTGTAATACGCAGTATTTT	CASSLSCNTQYF
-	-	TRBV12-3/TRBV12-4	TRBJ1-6	TGTGCCAGCAGTAGGGGAAATTCACCCCTCCACTTT	CASSRGNSPLHF
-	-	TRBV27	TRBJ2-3	TGTGCCAGCAGTTCGACTAGTACTTGGGCAGATACGCAGTATTTT	CASSSTSTWADTQYF
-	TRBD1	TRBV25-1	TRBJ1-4	TGTGCCAGCAGCGAACCGACAGGGAATAATGAAAAACTGTTTTTT	CASSEPTGNNEKLFF
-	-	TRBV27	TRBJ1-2	TGTGCCAGCAGTTCCTTCGACAGGATTGATGGCTACACCTTC	CASSSFDRIDGYTF
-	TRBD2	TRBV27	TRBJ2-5	TGTGCCAGCAGTCAGAGACTAGCGGGGGGAGAGACCCAGTACTTC	CASSQRLAGGETQYF
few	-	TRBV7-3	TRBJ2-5	TGTGCCAGCAGCCCGGTCGGTAGCGGCGGCGGGGAGACCCAGTACTTC	CASSPVGSGGGETQYF
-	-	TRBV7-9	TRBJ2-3	TGTGCCAGCAGCTCAGGTTATTCCACAGATACGCAGTATTTT	CASSSGYSTDTQYF
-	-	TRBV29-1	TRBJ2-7	TGCAGCGTTGGTCGAGGGGGCTCCTACGAGCAGTACTTC	CSVGRGGSYEQYF
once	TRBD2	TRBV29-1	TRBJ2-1	TGCAGCGTCAGGACTAGCGGGGACAATGAGCAGTTCTTC	CSVRTSGDNEQFF
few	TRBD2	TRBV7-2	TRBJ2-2	TGTGCCAGCAGCTCCGGGGGGACGAACACCGGGGAGCTGTTTTTT	CASSSGGTNTGELFF
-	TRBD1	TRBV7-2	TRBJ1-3	TGTGCCAGCAGCTTAACCGCGACAGGGGAGTCGTACACCATATATTTT	CASSLTATGESYTIYF
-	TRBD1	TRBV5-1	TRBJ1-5	TGCGCCAGCAGCTTGGGACAGGGGGGCAATCAGCCCCAGCATTTT	CASSLGQGGNQPQHF